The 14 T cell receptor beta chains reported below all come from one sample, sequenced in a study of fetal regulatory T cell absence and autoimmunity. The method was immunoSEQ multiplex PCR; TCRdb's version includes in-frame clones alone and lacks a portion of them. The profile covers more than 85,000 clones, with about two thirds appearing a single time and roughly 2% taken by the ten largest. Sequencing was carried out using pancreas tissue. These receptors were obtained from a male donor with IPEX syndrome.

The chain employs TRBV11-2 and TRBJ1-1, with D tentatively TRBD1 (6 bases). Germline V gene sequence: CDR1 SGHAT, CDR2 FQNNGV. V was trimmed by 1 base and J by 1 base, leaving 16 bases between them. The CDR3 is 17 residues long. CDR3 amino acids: CASSLGRGVGRNTEAFF. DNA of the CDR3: TGTGCCAGCAGCTTAGGCAGGGGCGTAGGTAGGAACACTGAAGCTTTCTTT.

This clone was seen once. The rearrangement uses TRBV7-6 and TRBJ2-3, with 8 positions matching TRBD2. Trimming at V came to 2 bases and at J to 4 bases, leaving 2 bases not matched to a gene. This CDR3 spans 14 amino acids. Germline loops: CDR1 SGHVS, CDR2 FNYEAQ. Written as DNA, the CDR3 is TGTGCCAGCAGCTTATTAGCGGGGCCAGATACGCAGTATTTT. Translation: CASSLLAGPDTQYF.

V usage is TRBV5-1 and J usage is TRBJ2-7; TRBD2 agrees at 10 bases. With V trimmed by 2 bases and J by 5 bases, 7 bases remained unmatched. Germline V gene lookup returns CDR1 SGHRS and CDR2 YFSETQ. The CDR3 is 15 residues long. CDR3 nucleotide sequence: TGCGCCAGCAGCTTAGCTCCTAGCGGGAGAAACGAGCAGTACTTC. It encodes CASSLAPSGRNEQYF.

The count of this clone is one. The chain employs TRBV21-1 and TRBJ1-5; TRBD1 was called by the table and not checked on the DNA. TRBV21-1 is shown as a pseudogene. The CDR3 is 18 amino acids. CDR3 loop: CASSKVPRGLYSNQPQHF. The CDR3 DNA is TGTGCCAGCAGCAAAGTTCCCAGGGGCTTGTATAGCAATCAGCCCCAGCATTTT.

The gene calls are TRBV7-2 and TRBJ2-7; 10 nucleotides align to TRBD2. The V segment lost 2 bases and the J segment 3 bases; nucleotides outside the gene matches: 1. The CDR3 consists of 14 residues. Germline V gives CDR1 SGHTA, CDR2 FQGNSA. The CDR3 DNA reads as TGTGCCAGCAGCTTAAGACTAGCGGGCTACGAGCAGTACTTC. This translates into CASSLRLAGYEQYF.

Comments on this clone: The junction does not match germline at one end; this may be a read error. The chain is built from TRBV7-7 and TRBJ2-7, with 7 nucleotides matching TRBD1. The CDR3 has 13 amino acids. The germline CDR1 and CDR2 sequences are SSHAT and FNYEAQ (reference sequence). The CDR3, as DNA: TGTGCTAGCAGCCTGGACAGGAACTACGAGCAGTACTTC. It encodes CASSLDRNYEQYF. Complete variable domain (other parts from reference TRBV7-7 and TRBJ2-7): GAGVSQSPRYKVTKRGQDVTLRCDPISSHATLYWYQQALGQGPEFLTYFNYEAQPDKSGLPSDRFSAERPEGSISTLTIQRTEQRDSAMYRCASSLDRNYEQYFGPGTRLTVT.

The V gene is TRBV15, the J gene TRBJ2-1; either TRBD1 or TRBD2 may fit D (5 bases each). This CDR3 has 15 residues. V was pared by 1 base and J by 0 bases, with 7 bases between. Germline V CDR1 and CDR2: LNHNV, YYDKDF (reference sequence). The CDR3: CATSRGGNSYNEQFF. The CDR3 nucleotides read TGTGCCACCAGCAGAGGGGGGAACTCCTACAATGAGCAGTTCTTC.

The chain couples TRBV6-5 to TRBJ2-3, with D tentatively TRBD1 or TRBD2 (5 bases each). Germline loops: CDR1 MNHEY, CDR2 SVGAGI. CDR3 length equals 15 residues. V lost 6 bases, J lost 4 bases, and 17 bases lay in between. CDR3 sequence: CASRSSLGPPDTQYF. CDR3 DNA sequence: TGTGCCAGCAGATCCTCCTTGGGACCCCCAGATACGCAGTATTTT.

Written as DNA, the CDR3 is TGTGCCAGCAGCGTACCCCTCGGGACACCCGATCGAGATACGCAGTATTTT. Amino acid sequence: CASSVPLGTPDRDTQYF. The rearrangement links TRBV9 to TRBJ2-3; TRBD1 might be the D (6 bases). V was clipped by 1 base and J by 5 bases, with 20 bases between them. Per the germline V gene, CDR1 is SGDLS and CDR2 is YYNGEE. This CDR3 spans 17 amino acids.

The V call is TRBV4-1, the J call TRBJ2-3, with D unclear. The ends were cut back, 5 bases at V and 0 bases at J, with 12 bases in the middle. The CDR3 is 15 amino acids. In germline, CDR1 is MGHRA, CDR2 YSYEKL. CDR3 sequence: CASSLKSGSTDTQYF. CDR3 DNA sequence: TGCGCCAGCAGCTTAAAGTCCGGGAGCACAGATACGCAGTATTTT.

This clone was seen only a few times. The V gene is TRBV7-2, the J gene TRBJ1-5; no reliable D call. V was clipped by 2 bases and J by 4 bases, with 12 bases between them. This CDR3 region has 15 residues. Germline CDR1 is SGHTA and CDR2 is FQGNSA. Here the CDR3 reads CASSLRPIENQPQHF. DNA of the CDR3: TGTGCCAGCAGCTTACGCCCCATCGAGAATCAGCCCCAGCATTTT.

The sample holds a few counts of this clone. As DNA, the CDR3 is TGTGCCAGCAGCTTAGGACATAACTATGGCTACACCTTC. Translating it yields CASSLGHNYGYTF. J is TRBJ1-2 and V is TRBV7-9; D is unclear. The length of the CDR3 is 13 residues. The germline V gene encodes CDR1 SEHNR and CDR2 FQNEAQ (reference sequence). The V and J ends lost 1 base and 1 base respectively, with 4 bases between them. Looking up the rest from reference TRBV7-9 and TRBJ1-2 gives the full variable domain: DTGVSQNPRHKITKRGQNVTFRCDPISEHNRLYWYRQTLGQGPEFLTYFQNEAQLEKSRLLSDRFSAERPKGSFSTLEIQRTEQGDSAMYLCASSLGHNYGYTFGSGTRLTVV.

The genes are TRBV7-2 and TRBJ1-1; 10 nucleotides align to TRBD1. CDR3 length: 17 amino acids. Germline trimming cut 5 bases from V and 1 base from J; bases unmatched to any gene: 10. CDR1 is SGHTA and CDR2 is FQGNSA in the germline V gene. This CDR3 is CASSVGTGEMWNTEAFF. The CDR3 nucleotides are TGTGCCAGCAGCGTTGGGACAGGGGAAATGTGGAACACTGAAGCTTTCTTT. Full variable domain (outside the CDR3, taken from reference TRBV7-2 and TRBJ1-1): GAGVSQSPSNKVTEKGKDVELRCDPISGHTALYWYRQSLGQGLEFLIYFQGNSAPDKSGLPSDRFSAERTGGSVSTLTIQRTQQEDSAVYLCASSVGTGEMWNTEAFFGQGTRLTVV.

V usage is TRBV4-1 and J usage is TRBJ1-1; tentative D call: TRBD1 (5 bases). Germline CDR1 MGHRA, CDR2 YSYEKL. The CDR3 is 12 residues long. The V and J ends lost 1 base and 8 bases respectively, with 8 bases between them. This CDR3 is CASSQAYREAFF. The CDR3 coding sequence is TGCGCCAGCAGCCAAGCCTACAGGGAAGCTTTCTTT.